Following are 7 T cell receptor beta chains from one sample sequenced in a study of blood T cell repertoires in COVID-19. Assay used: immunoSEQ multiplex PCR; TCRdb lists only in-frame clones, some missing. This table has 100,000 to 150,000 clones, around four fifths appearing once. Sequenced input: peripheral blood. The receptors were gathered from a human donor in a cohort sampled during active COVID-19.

The CDR3 region is CASSSTSGGVDEQFF. The CDR3 nucleotides read TGTGCCAGCAGCTCGACTAGCGGGGGGGTCGATGAGCAGTTCTTC. The rearrangement links TRBV7-9 to TRBJ2-1; TRBD2 matches at 14 bases. Germline CDR1 SEHNR, CDR2 FQNEAQ (reference sequence). This CDR3 is 15 amino acids long. Unmatched junction bases numbered 4, after V lost 4 bases and J lost 8 bases.

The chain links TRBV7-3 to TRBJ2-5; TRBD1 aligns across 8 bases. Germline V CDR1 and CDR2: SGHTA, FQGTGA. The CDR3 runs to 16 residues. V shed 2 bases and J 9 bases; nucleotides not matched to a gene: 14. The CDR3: CASSLERGGQGAPQYF. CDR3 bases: TGTGCCAGCAGCTTAGAGAGAGGGGGGCAGGGGGCACCCCAGTACTTC.

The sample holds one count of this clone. CDR3 sequence reads: CASMTTVSTGELFF. Written as DNA, the CDR3 is TGCGCCAGCATGACTACGGTTTCTACCGGGGAGCTGTTTTTT. This chain uses TRBV5-1 with TRBJ2-2, with D possibly being TRBD2 (5 bases). The CDR3 covers 14 residues. Germline V CDR1 and CDR2: SGHRS, YFSETQ. V shed 6 bases and J shed 5 bases, with 14 bases lying between them.

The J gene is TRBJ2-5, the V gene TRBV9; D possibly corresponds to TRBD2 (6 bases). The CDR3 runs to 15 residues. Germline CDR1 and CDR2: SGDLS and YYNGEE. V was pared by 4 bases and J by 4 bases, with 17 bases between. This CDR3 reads CASSSGLAERETQYF. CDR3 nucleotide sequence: TGTGCCAGCAGCTCCGGGTTAGCGGAGAGAGAGACCCAGTACTTC. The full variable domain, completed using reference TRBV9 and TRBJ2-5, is DSGVTQTPKHLITATGQRVTLRCSPRSGDLSVYWYQQSLDQGLQFLIQYYNGEERAKGNILERFSAQQFPDLHSELNLSSLELGDSALYFCASSSGLAERETQYFGPGTRLLVL.

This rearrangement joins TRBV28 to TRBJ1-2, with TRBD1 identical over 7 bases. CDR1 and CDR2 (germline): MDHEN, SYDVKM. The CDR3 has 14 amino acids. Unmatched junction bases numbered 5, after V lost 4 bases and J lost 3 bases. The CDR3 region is CASSSGQLDYGYTF. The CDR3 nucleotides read TGTGCCAGCAGTTCGGGACAGCTTGACTATGGCTACACCTTC.

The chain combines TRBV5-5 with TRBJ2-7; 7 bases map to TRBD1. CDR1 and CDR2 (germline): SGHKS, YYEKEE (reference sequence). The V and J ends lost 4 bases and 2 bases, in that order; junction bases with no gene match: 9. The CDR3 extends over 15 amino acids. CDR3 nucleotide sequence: TGTGCCAGCAGCGCACCGGGACAGCGCGCCTACGAGCAGTACTTC. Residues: CASSAPGQRAYEQYF. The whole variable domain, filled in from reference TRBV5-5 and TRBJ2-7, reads DAGVTQSPTHLIKTRGQQVTLRCSPISGHKSVSWYQQVLGQGPQFIFQYYEKEERGRGNFPDRFSARQFPNYSSELNVNALLLGDSALYLCASSAPGQRAYEQYFGPGTRLTVT.

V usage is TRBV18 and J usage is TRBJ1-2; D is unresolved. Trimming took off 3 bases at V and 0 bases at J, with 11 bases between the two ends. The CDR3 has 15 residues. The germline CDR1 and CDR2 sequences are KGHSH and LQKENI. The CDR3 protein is CASSPQRVSNYGYTF. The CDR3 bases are TGTGCCAGCTCACCCCAGCGGGTTTCTAACTATGGCTACACCTTC.